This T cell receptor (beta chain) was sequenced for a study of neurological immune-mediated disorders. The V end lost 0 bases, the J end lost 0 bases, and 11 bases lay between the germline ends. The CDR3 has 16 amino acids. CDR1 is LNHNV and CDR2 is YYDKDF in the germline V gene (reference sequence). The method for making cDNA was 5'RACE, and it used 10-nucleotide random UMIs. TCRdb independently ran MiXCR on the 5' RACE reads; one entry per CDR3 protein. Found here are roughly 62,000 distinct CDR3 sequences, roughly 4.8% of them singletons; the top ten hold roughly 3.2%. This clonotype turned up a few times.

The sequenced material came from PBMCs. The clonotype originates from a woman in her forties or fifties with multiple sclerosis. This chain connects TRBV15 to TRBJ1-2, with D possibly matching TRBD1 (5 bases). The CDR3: CATSRDLTAANYGYTF. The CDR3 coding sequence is TGTGCCACCAGCAGAGATTTGACAGCCGCTAACTATGGCTACACCTTC.